This TCR beta chain was sequenced during a study of CXCR3-negative and CXCR3-positive naive CD8 T cells. Study details: The TRB read total, about 135 million, broke down to about 1.5 +/- 0.3 million reads per library. Findings and caveats of the study: Naive subsets had comparable surface CD5; TCR strength was inferred from TRB CDR3 properties. Whereas memory cells differed, naive CXCR3-negative and CXCR3-positive cells shared similar TRBV-TRBJ usage.

CDR1 SEHNR and CDR2 FQNEAQ come from the germline V gene (reference sequence). The CDR3 consists of 13 residues. Per CD8+ T cell subset, triplicate sorts of 330,000 or so cells each were done. Note on this clonotype: Its antigen is still unknown.

The method, 5' RACE with UMI labels, was used to prepare the TRB cDNA libraries. TCRdb processed the 5' RACE reads again and assigns one entry to each CDR3 protein, with no DNA. This sample contains approximately 41,000 distinct CDR3 sequences. The sequencing sample was made of memory CD8+ T cells from blood. This TCR was recovered from a human donor in good health. Some clones in this sample may be carry-over from other donors' samples. The chain combines TRBV7-9 with TRBJ1-1; TCRdb lists TRBD1, though no DNA is available to test this call. Here the CDR3 reads CASSPGMNTEAFF.